This T cell receptor beta chain was captured by sequencing in a study of CXCR3-negative and CXCR3-positive naive CD8 T cells. Study-level results: CXCR3-positive naive cells had more hydrophobic TRB CDR3s than CXCR3-negative naive cells.

As for this clonotype: Its cognate antigen is unknown.

The study made its TRB cDNA libraries by 5' RACE, adding UMI labels. TCRdb re-analyzed the 5' RACE reads; it lists each CDR3 protein once, without DNA. The clone table shows around 50,000 distinct CDR3 sequences, with the ten largest holding 1.5%. The TCR comes from a human donor in good health. Some clones in this sample may be carry-over from other donors' samples. Sequencing input: naive CXCR3- CD8+ T cells from blood. Subset denoted: CD45RO-CCR7+CD27+CD95- naive CD8+ T cells lacking CXCR3 (TNR3-).

The CDR3 sequence is CASSLSSYRVGETQYF. The V call is TRBV7-9, the J call TRBJ2-5. This CDR3 contains 16 residues. CDR1 and CDR2 from the germline V gene are SEHNR and FQNEAQ (reference sequence).